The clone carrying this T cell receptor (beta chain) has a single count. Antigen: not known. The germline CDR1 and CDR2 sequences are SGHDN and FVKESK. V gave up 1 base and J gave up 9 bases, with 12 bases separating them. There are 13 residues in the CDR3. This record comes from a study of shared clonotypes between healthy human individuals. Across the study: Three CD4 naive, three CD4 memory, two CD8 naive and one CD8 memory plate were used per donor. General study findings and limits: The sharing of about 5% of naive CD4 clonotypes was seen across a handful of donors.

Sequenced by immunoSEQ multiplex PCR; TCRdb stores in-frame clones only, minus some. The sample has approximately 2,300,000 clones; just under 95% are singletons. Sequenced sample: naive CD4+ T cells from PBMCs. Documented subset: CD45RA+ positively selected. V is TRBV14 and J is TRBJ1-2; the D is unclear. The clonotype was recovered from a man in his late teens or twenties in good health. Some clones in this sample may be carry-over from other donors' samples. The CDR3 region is CASSQVLRKRYTF. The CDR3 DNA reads TGTGCCAGCAGCCAAGTGCTCAGGAAGCGCTACACCTTC.